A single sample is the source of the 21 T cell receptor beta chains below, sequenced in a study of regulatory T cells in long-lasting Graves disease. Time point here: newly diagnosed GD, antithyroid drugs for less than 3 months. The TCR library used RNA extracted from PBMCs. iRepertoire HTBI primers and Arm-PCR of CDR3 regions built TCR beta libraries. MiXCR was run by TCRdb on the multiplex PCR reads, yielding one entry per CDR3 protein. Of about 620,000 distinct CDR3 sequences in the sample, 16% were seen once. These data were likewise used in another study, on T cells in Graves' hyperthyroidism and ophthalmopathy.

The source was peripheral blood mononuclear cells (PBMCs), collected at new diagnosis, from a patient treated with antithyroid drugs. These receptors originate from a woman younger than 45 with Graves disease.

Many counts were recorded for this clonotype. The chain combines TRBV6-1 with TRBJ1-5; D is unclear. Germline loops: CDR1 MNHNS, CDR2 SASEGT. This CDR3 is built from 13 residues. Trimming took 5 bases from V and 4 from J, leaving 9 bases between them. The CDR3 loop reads CASSLVWNQPQHF. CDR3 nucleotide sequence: TGTGCCAGCAGTCTAGTATGGAATCAGCCCCAGCATTTT.

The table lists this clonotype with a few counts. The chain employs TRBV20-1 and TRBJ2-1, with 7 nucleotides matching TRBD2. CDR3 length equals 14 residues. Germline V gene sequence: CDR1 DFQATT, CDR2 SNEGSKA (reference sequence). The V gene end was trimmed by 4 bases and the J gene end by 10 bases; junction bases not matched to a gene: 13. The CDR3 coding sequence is TGCAGTGCTACCTTAGCGGGTACCCATATGGAGCAGTTCTTC. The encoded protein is CSATLAGTHMEQFF.

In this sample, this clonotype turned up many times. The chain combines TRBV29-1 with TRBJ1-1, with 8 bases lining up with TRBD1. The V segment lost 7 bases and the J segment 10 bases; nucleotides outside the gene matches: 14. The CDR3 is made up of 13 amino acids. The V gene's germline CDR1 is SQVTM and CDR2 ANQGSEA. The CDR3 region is CSGLDRTGLGAFF. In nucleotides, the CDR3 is TGCAGCGGTTTAGACCGGACAGGGCTTGGAGCTTTCTTT.

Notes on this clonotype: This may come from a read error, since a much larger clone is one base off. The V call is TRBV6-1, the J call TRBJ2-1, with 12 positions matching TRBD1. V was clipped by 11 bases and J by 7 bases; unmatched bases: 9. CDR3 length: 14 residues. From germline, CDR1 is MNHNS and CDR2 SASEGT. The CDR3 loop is CACQGQGARNEQFF. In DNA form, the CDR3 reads TGTGCCTGCCAGGGACAGGGGGCAAGGAATGAGCAGTTCTTC.

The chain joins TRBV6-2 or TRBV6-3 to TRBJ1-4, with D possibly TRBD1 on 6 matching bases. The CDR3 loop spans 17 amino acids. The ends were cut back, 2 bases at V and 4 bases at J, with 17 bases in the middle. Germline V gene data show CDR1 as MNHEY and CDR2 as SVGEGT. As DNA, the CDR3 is TGTGCCAGCAGTTACGGGGCAGGGGAAGGGATTAATGAAAAACTGTTTTTT. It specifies CASSYGAGEGINEKLFF.

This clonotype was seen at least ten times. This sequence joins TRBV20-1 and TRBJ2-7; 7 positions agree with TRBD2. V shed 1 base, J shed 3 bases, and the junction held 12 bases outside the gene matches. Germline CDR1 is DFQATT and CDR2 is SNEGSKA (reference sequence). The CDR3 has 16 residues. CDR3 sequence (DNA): TGCAGTGCTAGAGGGAGCCCTAGCGGACATGACTACGAGCAGTACTTC. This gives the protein CSARGSPSGHDYEQYF.

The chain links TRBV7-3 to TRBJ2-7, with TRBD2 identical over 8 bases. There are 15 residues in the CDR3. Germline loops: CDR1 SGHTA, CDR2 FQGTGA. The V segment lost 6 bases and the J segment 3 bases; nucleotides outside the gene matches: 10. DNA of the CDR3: TGTGCCAGCAGGTTGGGAGCGGGAGAATACTACGAGCAGTACTTC. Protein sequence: CASRLGAGEYYEQYF.

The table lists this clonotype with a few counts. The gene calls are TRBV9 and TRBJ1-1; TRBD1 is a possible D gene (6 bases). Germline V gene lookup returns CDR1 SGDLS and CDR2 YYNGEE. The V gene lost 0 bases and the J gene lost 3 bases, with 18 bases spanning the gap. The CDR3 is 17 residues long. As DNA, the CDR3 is TGTGCCAGCAGCGTAGCCCTGGACAGCCCAGGGTACACTGAAGCTTTCTTT. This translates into CASSVALDSPGYTEAFF.

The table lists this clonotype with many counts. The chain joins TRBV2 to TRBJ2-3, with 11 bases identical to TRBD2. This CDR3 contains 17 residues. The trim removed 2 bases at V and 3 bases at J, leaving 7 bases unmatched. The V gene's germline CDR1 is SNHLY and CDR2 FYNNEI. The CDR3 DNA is TGTGCCAGCAGTGAATTGCCTAGCGGGAGGTCTACAGATACGCAGTATTTT. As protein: CASSELPSGRSTDTQYF.

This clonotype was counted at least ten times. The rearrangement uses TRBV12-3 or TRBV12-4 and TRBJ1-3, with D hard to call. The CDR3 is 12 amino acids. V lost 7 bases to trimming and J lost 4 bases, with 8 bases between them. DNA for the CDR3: TGTGCCAGCACCACCTCGGGAAACACCATATATTTT. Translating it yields CASTTSGNTIYF.

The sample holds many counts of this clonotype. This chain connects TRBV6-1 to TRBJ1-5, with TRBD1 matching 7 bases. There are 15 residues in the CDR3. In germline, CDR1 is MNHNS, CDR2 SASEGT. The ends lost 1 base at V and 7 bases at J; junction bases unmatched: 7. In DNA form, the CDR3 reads TGTGCCAGCAGTGAAGGGAGGGGGCGTGGGCAGCCCCAGCATTTT. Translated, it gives CASSEGRGRGQPQHF.

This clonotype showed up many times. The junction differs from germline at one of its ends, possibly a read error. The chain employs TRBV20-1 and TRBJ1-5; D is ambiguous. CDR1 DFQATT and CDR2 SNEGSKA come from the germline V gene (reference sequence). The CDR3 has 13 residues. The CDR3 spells CSARLEGKQPQHF. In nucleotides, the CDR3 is TGCAGTGCTAGATTAGAAGGCAAACAGCCCCAGCATTTT.

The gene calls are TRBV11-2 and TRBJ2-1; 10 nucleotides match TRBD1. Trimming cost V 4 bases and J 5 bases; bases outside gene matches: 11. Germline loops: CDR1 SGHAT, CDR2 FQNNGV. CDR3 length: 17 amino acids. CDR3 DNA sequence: TGTGCCAGCAGCTATGGCCCCGGGACAGGGGACCACAATGAGCAGTTCTTC. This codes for CASSYGPGTGDHNEQFF.

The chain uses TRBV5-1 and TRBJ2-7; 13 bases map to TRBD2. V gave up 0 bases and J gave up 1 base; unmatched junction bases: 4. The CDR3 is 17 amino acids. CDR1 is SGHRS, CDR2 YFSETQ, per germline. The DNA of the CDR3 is TGCGCCAGCAGCTTGGGACTAGCGGGAGGACCTTCCTACGAGCAGTACTTC. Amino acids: CASSLGLAGGPSYEQYF.

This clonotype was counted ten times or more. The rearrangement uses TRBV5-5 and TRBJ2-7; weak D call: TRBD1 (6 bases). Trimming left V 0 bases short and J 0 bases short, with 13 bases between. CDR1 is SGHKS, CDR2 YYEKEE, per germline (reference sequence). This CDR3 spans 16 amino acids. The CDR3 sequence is CASSLVSGTSSYEQYF. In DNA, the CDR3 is TGTGCCAGCAGCTTGGTATCCGGGACAAGCTCCTACGAGCAGTACTTC.

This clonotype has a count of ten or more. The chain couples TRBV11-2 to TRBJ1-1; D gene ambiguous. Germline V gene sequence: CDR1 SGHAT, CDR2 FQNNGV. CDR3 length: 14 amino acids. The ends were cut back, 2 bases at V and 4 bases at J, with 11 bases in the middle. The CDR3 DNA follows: TGTGCCAGCAGCTTACACGGTTTCCGCACTGAAGCTTTCTTT. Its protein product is CASSLHGFRTEAFF. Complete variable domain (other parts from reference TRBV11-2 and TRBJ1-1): EAGVAQSPRYKIIEKRQSVAFWCNPISGHATLYWYQQILGQGPKLLIQFQNNGVVDDSQLPKDRFSAERLKGVDSTLKIQPAKLEDSAVYLCASSLHGFRTEAFFGQGTRLTVV.

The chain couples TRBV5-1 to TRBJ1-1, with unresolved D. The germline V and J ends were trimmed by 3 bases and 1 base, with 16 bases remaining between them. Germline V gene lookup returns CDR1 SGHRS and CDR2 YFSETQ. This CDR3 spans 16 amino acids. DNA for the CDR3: TGCGCCAGCAGCTCTACTCCCGAAGTGACGAACACTGAAGCTTTCTTT. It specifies CASSSTPEVTNTEAFF.

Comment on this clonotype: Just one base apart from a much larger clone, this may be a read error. CDR3: CASSLTFGRDTQYF. For the CDR3, the DNA is TGCGCCAGCAGCTTGACCTTCGGGAGGGATACGCAGTATTTT. The chain combines TRBV5-1 with TRBJ2-3; 7 nucleotides align to TRBD2. V was clipped by 1 base and J by 6 bases; unmatched bases: 5. Germline values: CDR1 SGHRS, CDR2 YFSETQ. The CDR3 covers 14 residues.

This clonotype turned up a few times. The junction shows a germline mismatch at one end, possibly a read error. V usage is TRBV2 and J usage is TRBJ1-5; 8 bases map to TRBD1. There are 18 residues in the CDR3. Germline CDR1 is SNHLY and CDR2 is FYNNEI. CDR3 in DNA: TGCGCCAGCAGCCAATGGCCAGGGGGCGCGAGTAGCAATCAGCCCCAGCATTTT. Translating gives CASSQWPGGASSNQPQHF.

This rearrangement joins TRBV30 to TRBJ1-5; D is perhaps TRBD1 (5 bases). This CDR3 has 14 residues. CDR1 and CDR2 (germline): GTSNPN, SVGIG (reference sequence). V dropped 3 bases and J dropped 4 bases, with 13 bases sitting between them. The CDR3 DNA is TGTGCCTGGAGGGGACCTGTTCAAAATCAGCCCCAGCATTTT. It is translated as CAWRGPVQNQPQHF.

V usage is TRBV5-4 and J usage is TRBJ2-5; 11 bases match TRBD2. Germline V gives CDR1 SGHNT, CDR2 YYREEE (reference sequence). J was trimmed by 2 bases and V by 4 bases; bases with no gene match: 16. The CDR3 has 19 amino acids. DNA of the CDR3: TGTGCCAGCAGCGGAGGGGCTTTTGGGACTAGCGGATTTCAAGAGACCCAGTACTTC. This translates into CASSGGAFGTSGFQETQYF. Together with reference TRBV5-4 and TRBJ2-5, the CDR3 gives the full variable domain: ETGVTQSPTHLIKTRGQQVTLRCSSQSGHNTVSWYQQALGQGPQFIFQYYREEENGRGNFPPRFSGLQFPNYSSELNVNALELDDSALYLCASSGGAFGTSGFQETQYFGPGTRLLVL.